These 26 T cell receptor beta chains originate from one sample sequenced in a study of T cells in Graves' hyperthyroidism and ophthalmopathy. Amplification of TCR beta CDR3 regions was performed using RNA transcripts as template. Researchers ran a first-round RT-PCR on the TCR CDR3 using the HTBI primer set. MiXCR, applied by TCRdb to the multiplex PCR reads, yields one record per CDR3 protein. The sample has more than 450,000 distinct CDR3 sequences, around 15% seen once. Material for sequencing was blood. The origin of the receptors is a middle-aged woman with Graves' hyperthyroidism.

This clonotype was picked up many times. The V gene is TRBV2, the J gene TRBJ1-1, with a possible D match to TRBD1 (5 bases). Germline V CDR1 and CDR2: SNHLY, FYNNEI. The CDR3 runs to 14 residues. Trimming took off 4 bases at V and 1 base at J, with 10 bases between the two ends. The CDR3 loop is CASSADSPNTEAFF. CDR3 in DNA: TGTGCCAGCAGTGCAGACAGCCCGAACACTGAAGCTTTCTTT.

The rearrangement joins TRBV6-6 to TRBJ1-1, with D tentatively TRBD1 (5 bases). The germline V gene encodes CDR1 MNHNY and CDR2 SVGAGI (reference sequence). Trimming cost V 2 bases and J 4 bases, with 11 bases left between them. The CDR3 loop spans 14 amino acids. CDR3 bases: TGTGCCAGCAGTTACACGCAGGGAGGCACTGAAGCTTTCTTT. Its protein product is CASSYTQGGTEAFF.

The chain recombines TRBV5-1 with TRBJ1-2; TRBD1 is a possible D gene (6 bases). Germline V lookup: CDR1 SGHRS, CDR2 YFSETQ. V lost 4 bases and J lost 6, with 13 bases in between. The CDR3 is made up of 13 amino acids. The CDR3 here is CASSIQGADGYTF. CDR3 DNA sequence: TGCGCCAGCAGCATACAGGGTGCGGATGGCTACACCTTC.

The V call is TRBV4-2, the J call TRBJ2-1; TRBD1 might be the D (6 bases). Germline values: CDR1 LGHNA, CDR2 YNFKEQ. The CDR3 totals 15 residues. V was pared by 4 bases and J by 7 bases, with 17 bases between. In nucleotides, the CDR3 is TGTGCCAGCAGCCTAGAGGGCAGGGGCGGAAATGAGCAGTTCTTC. Encoded protein: CASSLEGRGGNEQFF.

The count of this clonotype is one. The chain carries TRBV20-1 and TRBJ2-1; D not certain. V was clipped by 1 base and J by 0 bases, with 16 bases between them. The CDR3 contains 17 residues. CDR1 and CDR2 from the germline V gene are DFQATT and SNEGSKA (reference sequence). DNA for the CDR3: TGCAGTGCTAGAGGTGGTTCGGGTCTTAGCTCCTACAATGAGCAGTTCTTC. Translating it yields CSARGGSGLSSYNEQFF.

This clonotype was seen at least ten times. The chain combines TRBV18 with TRBJ1-2; TRBD1 matches at 7 bases. The germline V gene encodes CDR1 KGHSH and CDR2 LQKENI. The CDR3 spans 14 residues. Unmatched junction bases numbered 5, after V lost 2 bases and J lost 5 bases. CDR3 residues: CASSPEGADYGYTF. The CDR3 region has the DNA TGTGCCAGCTCACCAGAGGGGGCGGATTATGGCTACACCTTC.

V is TRBV6-2 or TRBV6-3 and J is TRBJ1-6; 9 bases are a match to TRBD1. V gave up 5 bases and J gave up 6 bases; unmatched junction bases: 5. The CDR3 is 15 amino acids. Germline V gene data show CDR1 as MNHEY and CDR2 as SVGEGT. The CDR3 loop reads CASSPTGGVNSPLHF. Here the CDR3 DNA reads TGTGCCAGCAGTCCGACAGGGGGTGTTAATTCACCCCTCCACTTT.

This clonotype was picked up many times. The chain employs TRBV15 and TRBJ2-3; perhaps D is TRBD1 or TRBD2 (5 bases each). The CDR3 runs 16 residues. Germline values: CDR1 LNHNV, CDR2 YYDKDF (reference sequence). Trimming removed 1 base at V and 8 bases at J, with 19 bases between. CDR3 residues: CATSRVWGLGPVTQYF. The CDR3 bases are TGTGCCACCAGCAGAGTGTGGGGGTTGGGACCGGTTACGCAGTATTTT.

This clonotype has at least ten counts. The gene calls are TRBV30 and TRBJ1-2; D might be TRBD1 (6 bases). Deletions cut 4 bases from V and 6 bases from J, with 12 bases between. The CDR3 has 12 amino acids. Looked up from germline, CDR1 is GTSNPN and CDR2 is SVGIG (reference sequence). The DNA for the CDR3 is TGTGCCTGGAACGGGGGCGCCGATGGCTACACCTTC. Translated, it gives CAWNGGADGYTF. The variable domain in full, completed from reference TRBV30 and TRBJ1-2, reads SQTIHQWPATLVQPVGSPLSLECTVEGTSNPNLYWYRQAAGRGLQLLFYSVGIGQISSEVPQNLSASRPQDRQFILSSKKLLLSDSGFYLCAWNGGADGYTFGSGTRLTVV.

This chain connects TRBV19 to TRBJ2-4, with TRBD1 as a possible D gene (8 bases). The CDR3 sequence is 14 residues long. Trimming left V 5 bases short and J 3 bases short, with 11 bases between. Germline V gene sequence: CDR1 LNHDA, CDR2 SQIVND (reference sequence). The CDR3 coding sequence is TGTGCCAGTAGTTACAGGGGGGGCAAAAACATTCAGTACTTC. Its translation is CASSYRGGKNIQYF.

The rearrangement joins TRBV28 to TRBJ2-5, with a weak D call TRBD1 (5 bases). Germline V CDR1 and CDR2: MDHEN, SYDVKM. The CDR3 runs 12 residues. The CDR3 is CVSQGAQETQYF. The CDR3, as DNA: TGTGTTTCCCAGGGCGCCCAAGAGACCCAGTACTTC. Filled out from reference TRBV28 and TRBJ2-5, the complete variable domain reads DVKVTQSSRYLVKRTGEKVFLECVQDMDHENMFWYRQDPGLGLRLIYFSYDVKMKEKGDIPEGYSVSREKKERFSLILESASTNQTSMYLCVSQGAQETQYFGPGTRLLVL.

In this sample, this clonotype turned up once. The CDR3 reads CASSLGTSGMKTGELFF. For the CDR3, the DNA is TGTGCCAGCAGCTTGGGGACTAGCGGGATGAAAACCGGGGAGCTGTTTTTT. The rearrangement joins TRBV11-2 to TRBJ2-2, with TRBD2 matching 13 bases. Germline lookup yields CDR1 SGHAT and CDR2 FQNNGV. V lost 3 bases and J lost 5; bases outside the gene matches: 6. This CDR3 region has 17 residues.

The chain joins TRBV28 to TRBJ1-1; the D is unclear. Looked up from germline, CDR1 is MDHEN and CDR2 is SYDVKM. The V end lost 3 bases, the J end lost 2 bases, and 19 bases lay between the germline ends. The CDR3 covers 17 residues. CDR3 in amino acids: CASSFLTLMSDNTEAFF. CDR3 nucleotide sequence: TGTGCCAGCAGTTTCCTGACCCTGATGTCAGATAACACTGAAGCTTTCTTT.

This clonotype was seen a handful of times. V is TRBV4-1 and J is TRBJ2-1, with a possible D match to TRBD2 (6 bases). The CDR3 totals 16 residues. Germline assignment: CDR1 MGHRA and CDR2 YSYEKL. Trimming left V 6 bases short and J 8 bases short, with 23 bases between. As DNA, the CDR3 is TGCGCCAGCAGTTCCCATCGGCGGGAACGGTCGGATGAGCAGTTCTTC. Residues: CASSSHRRERSDEQFF.

This clonotype has ten or more counts. The J gene is TRBJ2-2, the V gene TRBV20-1, with TRBD2 matching 9 bases. CDR3 length equals 15 residues. The junction had 7 bases not matched to a gene; V was cut back by 5 bases and J by 3 bases. Germline CDR1 is DFQATT and CDR2 is SNEGSKA (reference sequence). CDR3 bases: TGCAGTGCTGTGGTAGCGGGAGACTACACCGGGGAGCTGTTTTTT. As protein: CSAVVAGDYTGELFF.

This clonotype was observed many times. This rearrangement joins TRBV11-2 to TRBJ2-1; the D gene is possibly TRBD1 (6 bases). There are 17 residues in the CDR3. Germline lookup yields CDR1 SGHAT and CDR2 FQNNGV. The germline V and J ends were trimmed by 0 bases and 2 bases, with 14 bases remaining between them. CDR3 DNA sequence: TGTGCCAGCAGCTTAGATCTACAGGGCTCCCCCTACAATGAGCAGTTCTTC. The encoded protein is CASSLDLQGSPYNEQFF.

This clonotype has ten or more counts. The chain uses TRBV19 and TRBJ1-1; D unclear. The CDR3 consists of 13 residues. The germline gives CDR1 LNHDA, CDR2 SQIVND (reference sequence). V was pared by 4 bases and J by 5 bases, with 11 bases between. The CDR3 is CASSKVGSTEAFF. CDR3 bases: TGTGCCAGTAGTAAGGTTGGGTCGACTGAAGCTTTCTTT. The full variable domain, completed using reference TRBV19 and TRBJ1-1, is DGGITQSPKYLFRKEGQNVTLSCEQNLNHDAMYWYRQDPGQGLRLIYYSQIVNDFQKGDIAEGYSVSREKKESFPLTVTSAQKNPTAFYLCASSKVGSTEAFFGQGTRLTVV.

The chain couples TRBV6-1 to TRBJ1-5, with TRBD1 identical over 7 bases. The CDR3 consists of 14 residues. CDR1 and CDR2 from the germline V gene are MNHNS and SASEGT. The ends lost 6 bases at V and 6 bases at J; junction bases unmatched: 8. The CDR3 reads CASSRQGVSQPQHF. In DNA form, the CDR3 reads TGTGCCAGCAGCAGACAGGGTGTTAGTCAGCCCCAGCATTTT.

Many counts were recorded for this clonotype. The V gene is TRBV2, the J gene TRBJ1-2; D possibly corresponds to TRBD1 (6 bases). The V and J ends lost 3 bases and 3 bases respectively, with 14 bases between them. Germline lookup yields CDR1 SNHLY and CDR2 FYNNEI. The CDR3 loop spans 15 amino acids. In DNA, the CDR3 is TGTGCCAGCAGTGACGGGGACAAGGAATACTATGGCTACACCTTC. Residues: CASSDGDKEYYGYTF. The full variable domain, its missing parts supplied by reference TRBV2 and TRBJ1-2, is EPEVTQTPSHQVTQMGQEVILRCVPISNHLYFYWYRQILGQKVEFLVSFYNNEISEKSEIFDDQFSVERPDGSNFTLKIRSTKLEDSAMYFCASSDGDKEYYGYTFGSGTRLTVV.

The chain combines TRBV29-1 with TRBJ1-3, with D uncertain. V was pared by 7 bases and J by 0 bases, with 7 bases between. Germline V gives CDR1 SQVTM, CDR2 ANQGSEA. The CDR3 has 12 amino acids. The CDR3 DNA is TGCAGCGCTCAGCCCTCTGGAAACACCATATATTTT. Amino acids: CSAQPSGNTIYF.

The V and J genes are TRBV20-1 and TRBJ2-1, with 8 bases that match TRBD2. Looked up from germline, CDR1 is DFQATT and CDR2 is SNEGSKA (reference sequence). V lost 0 bases and J lost 4; bases outside the gene matches: 17. This CDR3 region has 19 residues. The CDR3 loop reads CSARDASGLAGGTYNEQFF. CDR3 DNA: TGCAGTGCTAGAGACGCCTCTGGACTGGCGGGAGGTACTTACAATGAGCAGTTCTTC.

This clonotype was picked up many times. The chain has TRBV28 and TRBJ2-3; TRBD2 matches 10 bases. V dropped 3 bases and J dropped 2; count of bases not matched to a gene: 8. Germline V gene lookup returns CDR1 MDHEN and CDR2 SYDVKM. CDR3 size: 17 residues. The CDR3 region is CASSFGLAGEVTDTQYF. CDR3 bases: TGTGCCAGCAGTTTTGGGCTAGCGGGAGAGGTCACAGATACGCAGTATTTT.

At least ten counts were recorded for this clonotype. The chain uses TRBV12-3 or TRBV12-4 and TRBJ2-1; tentative D call: TRBD2 (5 bases). V lost 3 bases and J lost 7, with 16 bases in between. This CDR3 comprises 15 residues. CDR3 sequence: CASSLGSGIWNEQFF. CDR3 in DNA: TGTGCCAGCAGTTTGGGGAGCGGTATTTGGAATGAGCAGTTCTTC.

This clonotype was counted only a few times. One end of the junction does not line up with germline, which may come from a read error. The genes are TRBV28 and TRBJ1-4; 10 bases map to TRBD1. CDR1 and CDR2 from the germline V gene are MDHEN and SYDVKM. CDR3 length: 18 residues. CDR3 DNA sequence: TGTGCCAGCAGTACGAGAAGACAGGGGGCGACTACTAATGAAAACCTGTTTTTT. This translates into CASSTRRQGATTNENLFF.

Concerning this clonotype itself: Given the absence of the conserved phenylalanine or tryptophan at the CDR3 end, a read error is likely. The CDR3 loop reads CASREREGSGFYEQYL. Here the CDR3 DNA reads TGTGCCAGCCGGGAGCGGGAGGGCTCCGGGTTCTACGAGCAGTACCTC. The chain is built from TRBV7-2 and TRBJ2-7, with TRBD2 matching over 10 bases. V was clipped by 8 bases and J by 3 bases; unmatched bases: 13. The CDR3 is 16 amino acids. Germline V gives CDR1 SGHTA, CDR2 FQGNSA.

This chain uses TRBV6-5 with TRBJ1-1; D unresolved. Germline V gives CDR1 MNHEY, CDR2 SVGAGI. The CDR3 sequence is 15 residues long. Trimming left V 2 bases short and J 0 bases short, with 10 bases between. The chain's CDR3 is CASSYGRTMNTEAFF. The CDR3 DNA is TGTGCCAGCAGTTACGGGCGGACTATGAACACTGAAGCTTTCTTT.